This TCR beta chain was recovered during a study of blood T cell repertoires in COVID-19. Study-wide background: COVID-19 samples, acute and convalescent, were from the United States, Italy and Spain. T cells, B-cell-depleted T cells, or PBMCs provided the cDNA or gDNA that served as material.

V was trimmed by 0 bases and J by 1 base, leaving 6 bases between them. Germline loops: CDR1 SGHRS, CDR2 YFSETQ. The CDR3 sequence is 14 residues long. This clone was counted a few times. Only in-frame clones appear in the TCRdb table, and some are missing; sequencing was by immunoSEQ multiplex PCR. The data contain approximately 190,000 clones, around four fifths of them seen just once; the ten biggest clones take up around 6.9%. This TCR derives from a human donor with acute or convalescent COVID-19. The donor label of this sample is uncertain. Sequencing was done on a sample of peripheral blood. The rearrangement links TRBV5-1 to TRBJ2-3, with D perhaps matching TRBD1 (6 bases). As DNA, the CDR3 is TGCGCCAGCAGCTTGGAGGGGGGCACAGATACGCAGTATTTT. This translates into CASSLEGGTDTQYF. The full variable domain, rest sourced from reference TRBV5-1 and TRBJ2-3, is KAGVTQTPRYLIKTRGQQVTLSCSPISGHRSVSWYQQTPGQGLQFLFEYFSETQRNKGNFPGRFSGRQFSNSRSEMNVSTLELGDSALYLCASSLEGGTDTQYFGPGTRLTVL.